This T cell receptor beta chain was captured by sequencing in a study of graft-versus-host responses after intestinal transplantation. About the research overall: Recipients obtained multivisceral, liver-intestinal, or isolated intestinal transplants. For about three years after anti-thymocyte globulin induction, all recipients took tacrolimus and steroids.

Generated by immunoSEQ multiplex PCR, the TCRdb table keeps only in-frame clones and is missing some. The data show about 92,000 clones, about 93% seen once. General study findings and limits: Across patients carrying graft-donor T cell macrochimerism, allografts held high graft-versus-host to host-versus-graft clonal ratios.

The germline V and J ends were trimmed by 1 base and 1 base, with 8 bases remaining between them. Germline CDR1 SGHNT, CDR2 YYREEE (reference sequence). This CDR3 comprises 15 residues. Concerning this clone: What it recognizes is unknown. Other DNA sequences in this specimen translate into the identical CDR3.

This TCR was sampled from a human donor who received an intestinal transplant. The chain links TRBV5-4 to TRBJ2-2; no clear D. The sequenced sample was unstimulated CD8+ T cells sorted from spleen or lymph node cells, obtained before intestinal transplant. CDR3 protein: CASSLWLQNTGELFF. CDR3 DNA sequence: TGTGCCAGCAGCTTGTGGCTGCAGAACACCGGGGAGCTGTTTTTT.